Listed below are T cell receptor beta chains from one sample, sequenced in a study of cytomegalovirus exposure and HLA in healthy donors. Assay: immunoSEQ multiplex PCR; the TCRdb copy retains only in-frame clones and omits some. This sample has about 59,000 clones, with roughly 75% found just once. Input material: PBMCs. The receptors were gathered from a man aged 25 to 40 in good health and CMV-seropositive. Both conserved end residues are trimmed from each CDR3.

V	J	CDR3
TRBV5-1	TRBJ1-2	ASSLAGTGGEGYT
TRBV10-3	TRBJ2-5	AISEGHSETQY
TRBV9	TRBJ1-4	ASSAGTRNEKLF
TRBV7-3	TRBJ1-6	ASSLTGTGVNSPLH
TRBV9	TRBJ1-1	ASSVSQGAGNTEAF
TRBV4-2	TRBJ2-7	ASSLTGTGALEQY
TRBV6-6	TRBJ2-7	ASSYQAGGPAEQY
TRBV5-4	.	ASSFDGSSYEQY
TRBV7-9	TRBJ2-2	ASSLLYSNTGELF
TRBV28	TRBJ1-2	ASSSNHYGYT